Listed below are T cell receptor beta chains from one sample, sequenced in a study of tumor-infiltrating T cells and Merkel cell polyomavirus. Here immunoSEQ multiplex PCR was the method, and the copy in TCRdb shows in-frame clones only, minus some. The table includes about 25,000 clones, about 85% detected once. Sequenced: lymph node tissue. These receptors came from a man in his fifties with Merkel cell carcinoma. Both conserved end residues are part of each CDR3. D genes are given only for firm matches. The size entry is marked missing in some rows and otherwise reads once, few, many or a size class.

D: -; size: -; J: TRBJ2-5; V: TRBV5-1; CDR3: CASSTGALAVETQYF; DNA: TGCGCCAGCAGCACGGGGGCCCTAGCGGTAGAGACCCAGTACTTC
D: TRBD1; size: -; J: TRBJ2-5; V: TRBV18; CDR3: CASSPSPPGGAWETQYF; DNA: TGTGCCAGCTCACCTTCACCTCCAGGGGGCGCGTGGGAGACCCAGTACTTC
D: -; size: -; J: TRBJ1-5; V: TRBV2; CDR3: CASSSDSLRGPQHF; DNA: TGTGCCAGCAGTTCCGACAGCCTTCGCGGGCCCCAGCATTTT
D: TRBD2; size: -; J: TRBJ2-1; V: TRBV27; CDR3: CASSLGTTSNEQFF; DNA: TGTGCCAGCAGTCTAGGGACTACCTCCAATGAGCAGTTCTTC
D: -; size: -; J: TRBJ1-5; V: TRBV29-1; CDR3: CSVVYSGGGNQPQHF; DNA: TGCAGCGTTGTGTATTCGGGGGGAGGCAATCAGCCCCAGCATTTT
D: TRBD1; size: once; J: TRBJ1-6; V: TRBV7-9; CDR3: CASSLGTGPNSPLHF; DNA: TGTGCCAGCAGCTTAGGGACAGGGCCCAATTCACCCCTCCACTTT
D: TRBD1; size: few; J: TRBJ1-2; V: TRBV7-2; CDR3: CASSFLRDRDGYGYTF; DNA: TGTGCCAGCAGCTTCCTCCGGGACAGGGATGGTTATGGCTACACCTTC
D: -; size: few; J: TRBJ2-3; V: TRBV5-1; CDR3: CASSLGTPRDTQYF; DNA: TGCGCCAGCAGCTTAGGGACACCCCGAGATACGCAGTATTTT
D: -; size: -; J: TRBJ1-5; V: TRBV18; CDR3: CASSSTFDQPQHF; DNA: TGTGCCAGCTCATCCACTTTCGATCAGCCCCAGCATTTT
D: -; size: -; J: TRBJ1-2; V: TRBV7-6; CDR3: CASSLQGNYGYTF; DNA: TGTGCCAGCAGCTTACAGGGAAACTATGGCTACACCTTC
D: TRBD1; size: -; J: TRBJ1-5; V: TRBV6-5; CDR3: CASSRTGAQPQHF; DNA: TGTGCCAGCAGCAGGACAGGGGCTCAGCCCCAGCATTTT
D: TRBD2; size: -; J: TRBJ2-1; V: TRBV4-3; CDR3: CASSHLSGGASNEQFF; DNA: TGCGCCAGCAGCCACCTTAGCGGGGGGGCCAGTAATGAGCAGTTCTTC
D: -; size: -; J: TRBJ2-3; V: TRBV28; CDR3: CASRLYRDTDTQYF; DNA: TGTGCCAGCCGACTATACAGAGACACAGATACGCAGTATTTT